The 4 T cell receptor beta chains reported below all come from one sample, sequenced in a study of cytomegalovirus exposure and HLA in healthy donors. Both 60 Vbeta primers and 13 Jbeta primers went into the PCR. The repertoire was sequenced with immunoSEQ multiplex PCR; TCRdb's copy has only in-frame clones and lacks some. The sample carries under 200,000 clones, about 88% recorded once. Sequences were obtained from PBMCs. Receptor source: a woman aged 18 to 35 in good health and CMV-seronegative.

The count of this clone is one. This chain's CDR3 is CASRFNRGRSGELFF. The CDR3 DNA sequence: TGTGCCAGCAGATTTAACAGGGGCCGATCCGGGGAGCTGTTTTTT. J is TRBJ2-2 and V is TRBV6-9, with TRBD1 identical over 7 bases. Losses at the gene ends were 6 bases for V and 6 bases for J; bases not matched to a gene: 10. CDR1 and CDR2 from the germline V gene are MNHGY and SVAAGI. The CDR3 is 15 amino acids.

This clone was seen more than once but under ten times. The J gene is TRBJ1-1, the V gene TRBV7-9; D unclear. Deletions cut 2 bases from V and 3 bases from J, with 16 bases between. The germline gives CDR1 SEHNR, CDR2 FQNEAQ (reference sequence). The CDR3 has 16 amino acids. CDR3: CASSLLEGFGDTEAFF. The CDR3 nucleotides read TGTGCCAGCAGCTTATTGGAGGGCTTTGGTGACACTGAAGCTTTCTTT.

This clone was seen a few times. This chain's CDR3 is CASSQDRARAGGRYEQYF. The CDR3 DNA follows: TGCGCCAGCAGCCAAGATCGGGCTCGGGCGGGAGGTAGGTACGAGCAGTACTTC. This chain connects TRBV4-1 to TRBJ2-7; 8 nucleotides agree with TRBD2. The trim removed 0 bases at V and 4 bases at J, leaving 14 bases unmatched. Germline-derived CDR1 and CDR2 are MGHRA and YSYEKL. This CDR3 comprises 18 residues.

The V gene is TRBV28, the J gene TRBJ2-3; perhaps TRBD2 as D (6 bases). V dropped 3 bases and J dropped 3 bases, with 13 bases sitting between them. Germline V gives CDR1 MDHEN, CDR2 SYDVKM. The CDR3 extends over 15 amino acids. CDR3 in amino acids: CASSFSLGGTDTQYF. The CDR3 DNA reads as TGTGCCAGCAGTTTCTCCTTGGGGGGTACAGATACGCAGTATTTT. The full variable domain, rest sourced from reference TRBV28 and TRBJ2-3, is DVKVTQSSRYLVKRTGEKVFLECVQDMDHENMFWYRQDPGLGLRLIYFSYDVKMKEKGDIPEGYSVSREKKERFSLILESASTNQTSMYLCASSFSLGGTDTQYFGPGTRLTVL.